This T cell receptor (beta chain) came from a study of cytomegalovirus exposure and HLA in healthy donors. This PCR relied on a set of 60 Vbeta primers and 13 Jbeta primers. Sequencing was performed with immunoSEQ multiplex PCR; in TCRdb, only in-frame clones are kept and a portion is missing. Recorded for this sample: about 170,000 clones. Deletions cut 3 bases from V and 4 bases from J, with 8 bases between. The V gene's germline CDR1 is SGHKS and CDR2 YYEKEE (reference sequence). This CDR3 contains 14 residues. The chain employs TRBV5-5 and TRBJ2-6; D is possibly TRBD2 (6 bases). The specimen was PBMCs. This receptor was obtained from a woman in her fifties or sixties in good health and CMV-seronegative. CDR3 bases: TGTGCCAGCAGCTCGGGGGACGGGGCCAACGTCCTGACTTTC. Its protein product is CASSSGDGANVLTF.